This entry concerns a single T cell receptor beta chain. Its antigen is unknown. No quality values exist for individual bases; no much larger clone is one base distant. Each collaborating institution followed its own protocols to collect whole blood in K2EDTA tubes. For TCRbeta analysis, collaborators shipped samples in one of three forms: frozen whole blood, isolated PBMCs, or DNA extracted from either of those sample types. TCRbeta CDR3 regions were amplified from genomic DNA using the immunoSEQ Assay, a bias-controlled multiplex PCR. As for the original processing: The number of nucleated cells in each sample was estimated by amplification of reference gene primers within the assay. To quantify the absolute abundance of each unique TCRbeta CDR3 rearrangement, sequence reads were collapsed and filtered. For each sample, productive Simpson clonality was calculated as the square root of Simpson's diversity index across productive rearrangements. What TCRdb holds here is the immuneACCESS table cut down to in-frame rearrangements. Part of the clones is not present; checked against another copy, under half of the missing clones reflect an unresolved V gene, and the others are unexplained. Clonal size and the V and J genes are those of that table, whereas D and trimming came from the DNA. The sample profile shows some 130,000 clones; around 80% of them were found once. Around 4% of the sample goes to the ten largest clones.

This sample is drawn from a study of blood T cell repertoires in COVID-19 (dated by TCRdb to the early 2020s). About the study as a whole: Collaborator samples came from the United States, Italy and Spain and covered acute and convalescent phases of COVID-19. The sample metadata nearly always contained a de-identified subject ID, COVID-19 status, age in years and sex. The material from the prospective study consisted of cDNA or gDNA derived from T cells, B-cell-depleted T cells, or PBMCs. Where available, HLA class I and class II types were taken from metadata supplied by the sample provider and were not determined by assay-based typing. Samples were obtained from the ongoing ImmuneRACE study (first 160 participants) and from over 1,000 subjects provided by 6 global collaborators. The repertoires were released in a freely available public database intended as a resource for research on the immune response to SARS-CoV-2. Subjects who had been exposed to COVID-19, were actively infected with it, or had recovered from it provided the deeply sampled blood TCRbeta repertoires that made up the dataset. Study-wide findings and limitations: The quantity of clinical and demographic metadata differed by source and by participant and was supplied without curation.

Trimming takes 5 bases from V and 2 bases from J, and the germline ends sit 15 bases apart. From a lookup of the germline V gene, CDR1 and CDR2 are MDHEN and SYDVKM. The CDR3, cysteine through phenylalanine, is 15 amino acids long. Only CDR3 DNA remains: 45 bases, in frame from the first base. The sequenced sample consisted of peripheral blood. This receptor was taken from a man aged 55-75 years with acute or convalescent COVID-19. The rearrangement combines TRBV28 with TRBJ1-1; the D gene cannot be named for sure. In nucleotides, the sequence is TGTGCCAGCAGTCCAGCCCTCGGGTCCAACACTGAAGCTTTCTTT. Its protein is CASSPALGSNTEAFF.